This paragraph covers one TCR beta chain sequence. Which antigen it targets is not known. No base quality values were provided; no much bigger clone lies one nucleotide off. The time point label, as the study defines it: cycle 4 day 1 (C4D1), after less than 7 weeks of nivolumab. Every trial patient had relapsed after autologous stem cell transplantation, and cohorts A, B and C differed in prior brentuximab vedotin exposure. Using a Miltenyi CD4+ T cell isolation kit, CD4+ T cells were purified from thawed PBMCs through magnetic negative selection. The trial cohort comprised some 60 patients with relapsed/refractory classical Hodgkin lymphoma whose best overall responses were complete response, partial response or progressive disease. In the multi-cohort phase II CheckMate 205 trial, trial patients received single-agent nivolumab. An independent review committee assessed best overall response using the 2007 International Working Group response criteria. Trial PBMCs were collected just before the start of nivolumab (C1D1) and during therapy at cycle 2 day 1 and cycle 4 day 1. Peripheral blood was collected in 8 mL Vacutainer Cell Preparation Tubes, from which PBMCs were isolated by centrifugation and then cryopreserved. Purified CD4+ and CD8+ fractions were generated only in cases for which an additional PBMC sample was available. Magnetically labelled cells were depleted on LS columns in a quadroMACS separator, and the flow-through was collected as the purified fraction.

The data are from a study of PD-1 blockade in classical Hodgkin lymphoma (dated by TCRdb to the early 2020s). Regarding the complete study: Nivolumab dosing was 3 mg/kg intravenously every 2 weeks, continuing until either disease progression or unacceptable toxicity. The study used TCR beta sequencing and CyTOF to define a peripheral blood immune signature of response to PD-1 blockade in classical Hodgkin lymphoma.

At the junction V is shortened by 3 bases and J by 5 bases, with 13 bases in between. Measured from the cysteine to the phenylalanine, the CDR3 is 14 residues long. Just the 42-base CDR3 DNA is kept, in frame starting at base 1. CDR1 and CDR2, per the germline V gene, are SGHTA and FQGTGA. The Qiagen DNeasy kit was used to extract genomic DNA from unsorted PBMCs and from the negatively selected CD4+ and CD8+ fractions. Using primers that anneal to V and J segments, immunoSEQ multiplex PCR amplified the TCR beta CDR3 regions. Amplification bias was minimized using a synthetic immune receptor repertoire, and residual bias was removed computationally after sequencing. From the authors' description of their analysis: Custom Python scripts were used to quantify repertoire diversity as the Shannon entropy index. Unsorted, CD4+ and CD8+ repertoires were examined separately, except in combined analyses, for which CD4+ and CD8+ sequences were merged in silico. Clonal expansion was defined as at least a 2-fold frequency increase after treatment relative to C1D1, with a pseudocount of 0.5 for undetected baseline clones. Clones with 0 or 1 copy at C1D1 were classified as singleton clones, and clones with 2 or more copies were classified as non-singleton clones. Clones expanded in unsorted samples were assigned a CD4+, CD8+ or unknown annotation through matching of protein sequences in sorted samples from the same patient. Wilcoxon tests on paired samples were used to test diversity changes from C1D1 to C4D1. The clones in this table, taken by TCRdb from immuneACCESS, are in-frame only. Not every clone is retained; where verified, under half of the shortfall comes from an unresolved V gene, and the cause of the rest is unknown. Clonal size and the V and J genes are those of that table, whereas D and trimming came from the DNA. The sample table contains 25,000 to 30,000 clones; only one count was recorded for 70% to 85% of them. The ten largest clonotypes hold roughly 0.52% of the sample.

Results and caveats for the whole study, not just this receptor: Only a single clinical trial cohort was studied, and what caused the repertoire differences, possibly disease activity or prior therapy, remained undefined. CD4+ but not CD8+ TCR diversity rose significantly by C4D1 (p=0.0027 vs p=0.16), most apparent in complete responders (p=0.02). Patients starting nivolumab less than 1 year after ASCT had lower diversity and were excluded from later analyses to avoid confounding by immune reconstitution. Baseline TCR diversity was reported as lower in newly diagnosed patients than in healthy donors, and lower still in relapsed/refractory patients. Baseline diversity similar to that of newly diagnosed patients was observed in trial patients achieving complete response, whereas significantly lower diversity was observed in partial responders and progressors.

The chain is assembled from TRBV7-3 and TRBJ2-5; the D gene is possibly TRBD1 or TRBD2, with 5 bases matching each. The material sequenced was CD4+ T cells from blood, taken before the fourth cycle of nivolumab. The sequence came from a human donor with classical Hodgkin lymphoma. Here is the DNA: TGTGCCAGCAGCTTTGGACCAGGGAGCGAGACCCAGTACTTC. Its coded protein is CASSFGPGSETQYF.